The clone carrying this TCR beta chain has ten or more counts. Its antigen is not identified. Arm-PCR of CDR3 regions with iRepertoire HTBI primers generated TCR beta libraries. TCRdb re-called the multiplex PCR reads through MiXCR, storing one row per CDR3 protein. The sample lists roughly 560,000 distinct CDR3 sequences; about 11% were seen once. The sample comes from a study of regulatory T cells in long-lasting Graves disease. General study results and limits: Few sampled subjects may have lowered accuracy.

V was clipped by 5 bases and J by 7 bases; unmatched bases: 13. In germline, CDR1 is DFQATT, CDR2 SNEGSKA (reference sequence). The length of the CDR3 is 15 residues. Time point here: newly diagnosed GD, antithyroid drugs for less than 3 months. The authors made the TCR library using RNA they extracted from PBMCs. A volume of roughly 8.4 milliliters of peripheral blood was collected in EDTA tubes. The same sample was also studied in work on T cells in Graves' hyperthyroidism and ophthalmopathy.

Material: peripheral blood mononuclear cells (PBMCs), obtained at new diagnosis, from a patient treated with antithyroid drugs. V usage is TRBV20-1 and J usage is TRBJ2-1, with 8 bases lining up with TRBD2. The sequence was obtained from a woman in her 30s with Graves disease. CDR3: CSAPPAGVFGNEQFF. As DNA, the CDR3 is TGCAGTGCTCCCCCAGCGGGAGTTTTTGGGAATGAGCAGTTCTTC.